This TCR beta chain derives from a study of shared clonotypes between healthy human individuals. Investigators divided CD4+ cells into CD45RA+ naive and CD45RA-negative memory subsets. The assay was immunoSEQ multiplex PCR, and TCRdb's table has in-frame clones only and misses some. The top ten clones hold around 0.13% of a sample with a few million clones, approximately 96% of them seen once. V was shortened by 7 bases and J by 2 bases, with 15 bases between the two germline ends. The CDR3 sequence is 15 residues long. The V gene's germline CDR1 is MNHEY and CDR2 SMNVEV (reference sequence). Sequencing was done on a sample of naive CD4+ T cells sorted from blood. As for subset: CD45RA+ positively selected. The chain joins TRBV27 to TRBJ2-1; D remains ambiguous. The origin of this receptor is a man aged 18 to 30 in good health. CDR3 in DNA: TGTGCCAGCATTCCAGAGCGTATGACCTACAATGAGCAGTTCTTC. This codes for CASIPERMTYNEQFF.